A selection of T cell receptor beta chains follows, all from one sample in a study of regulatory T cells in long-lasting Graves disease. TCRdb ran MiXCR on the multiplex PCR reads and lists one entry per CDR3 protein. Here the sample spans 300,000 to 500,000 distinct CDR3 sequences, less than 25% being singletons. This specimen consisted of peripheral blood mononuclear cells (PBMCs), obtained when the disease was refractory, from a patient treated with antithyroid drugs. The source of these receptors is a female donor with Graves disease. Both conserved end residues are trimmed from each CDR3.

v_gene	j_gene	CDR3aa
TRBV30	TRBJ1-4	AWSRTSVSEKLF
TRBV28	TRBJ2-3	ASSSGTSGRHTQY
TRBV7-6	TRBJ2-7	ASSALSGTNGEQY
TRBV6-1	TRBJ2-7	ASEGSYEQY
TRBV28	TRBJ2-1	ASSPPLVGVGNEQF
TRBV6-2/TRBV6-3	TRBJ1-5	ASSYSGQGLGQPQH
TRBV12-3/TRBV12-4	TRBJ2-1	ASSSLDWDQTYNEQF
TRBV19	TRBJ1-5	ATAGQKKH
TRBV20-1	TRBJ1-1	SAVQGGNTEAF
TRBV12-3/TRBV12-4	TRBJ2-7	ASATRRYEQY
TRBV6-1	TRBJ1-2	ASSTFGRDGYT
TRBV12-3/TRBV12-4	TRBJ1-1	ASSPGGQGLFRNTEAF
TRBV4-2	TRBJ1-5	ASSQEWTGGDQPQH
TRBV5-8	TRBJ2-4	ASSLEGGYIQY
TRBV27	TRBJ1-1	ASSPLGGGTGAF
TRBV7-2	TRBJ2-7	ASSPSWEGQGWYEQY
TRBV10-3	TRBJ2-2	AISGQGATGELF
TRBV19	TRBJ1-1	ASRRIDRNTEAF
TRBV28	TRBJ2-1	ASSFRGEQF
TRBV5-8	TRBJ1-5	ASSAGTGKDQPQH
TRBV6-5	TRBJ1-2	ASSYYLPGQGRDGYT
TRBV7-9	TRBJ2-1	ASSLAVGHYNEQF
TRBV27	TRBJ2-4	ASSQIQGLAGDINIQY
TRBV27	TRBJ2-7	ASRRSSGPLGEQY
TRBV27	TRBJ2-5	ASREGVETQY
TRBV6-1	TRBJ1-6	ASSPSSGGLPPLH
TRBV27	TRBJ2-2	ASSPMGLAGSGELF
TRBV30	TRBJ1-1	AWRGTAGVRTTEAF
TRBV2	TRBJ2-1	ASSRLGNEQF
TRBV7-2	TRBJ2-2	AGSVTSAPLELF
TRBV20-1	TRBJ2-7	SATTDRGTYEQY
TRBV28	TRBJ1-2	ASSLTGGAGYGYT
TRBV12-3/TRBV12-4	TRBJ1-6	ASSRENNSPLH
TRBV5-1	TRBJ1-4	ASSLDGVNEKLF
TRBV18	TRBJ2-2	ASQDTFTGELF
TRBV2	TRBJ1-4	ASKGENEKLF
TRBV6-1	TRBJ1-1	ASSSPRGVGEAF
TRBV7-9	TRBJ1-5	ASSEQGDQPQH
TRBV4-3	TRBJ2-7	ASSPWEGYEQY
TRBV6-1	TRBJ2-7	ASSVNLPGSYEQY
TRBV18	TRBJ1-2	ASSPQGPNYGYT
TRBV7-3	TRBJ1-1	ASSLTAGATEAF
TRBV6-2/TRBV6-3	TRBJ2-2	ASSYRAGSGRVDTGELF
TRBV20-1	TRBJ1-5	SASRFGSNQPQH
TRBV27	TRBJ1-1	ASSLSLGLGNTEAF
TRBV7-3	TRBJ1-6	ASRSGGARKRSSYNSPLH
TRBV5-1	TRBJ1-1	ASSLGYGRGMNTEAF
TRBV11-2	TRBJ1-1	ASRRVGASEAF
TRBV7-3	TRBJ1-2	ASSLTPGDNYGYT
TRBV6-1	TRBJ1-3	ASTPLGLSGNTMY
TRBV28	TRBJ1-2	ASTELERTYGYT
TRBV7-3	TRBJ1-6	ASSLIARGGNSPLH
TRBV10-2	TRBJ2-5	ASSASMGETQY
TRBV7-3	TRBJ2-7	ASTRGPPGSYEQY
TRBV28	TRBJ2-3	ASSSPAGGTDTQY